Listed here is a single T cell receptor beta chain. The clone's antigen remains unknown. No qualities accompany the bases; no much larger clone lies one base away. The library was prepared using 5' RACE. The instrument was an Illumina HiSeq 2000. A universal primer binding site was introduced by template switching, and a unique molecular identifier was present in the final cDNA, enabling accurate counting of TCR cDNA molecules. Specific primers in the conserved constant-segment region were used to synthesize first-strand cDNA for TCR alpha and beta chains. To control for contamination, each cDNA library was double barcoded with a SMART-Mk sample barcode plus Illumina barcodes. TruSeq adapter sequences, together with Illumina sample barcodes, were added in two successive PCR steps. The Illumina HiSeq platform was used with custom primers to sequence TCR alpha and beta cDNA libraries. From the authors' description of their analysis: MiGEC processed the raw reads to extract unique molecular identifiers, while MiXCR was used to determine the CDR3 positions. For each individual, recombination models were inferred using an EM algorithm with the repgenHMM and IGoR tools. The tcR package in R was used for shared clonotype analysis, with sharing normalized by the product of cloneset sizes. To study raw recombination without the effects of thymic and clonal selection, out-of-frame nonproductive sequences were analyzed. TCRdb applied fastp at Q25 and MiXCR to the public reads, then kept only in-frame beta chains. CDR3 protein duplicates are merged, each entry listing the most common genes and DNA. The V and J calls follow TCRdb's processing rather than the paper's. The sample table records roughly 490,000 distinct CDR3 sequences; 14% of these occur just once. Around 0.98% of the sample goes to the ten largest clones.

This sample is part of a study of identical twins (dated by TCRdb to about 2016). Study-wide context: The study deep-sequenced TCR alpha and beta repertoires from monozygotic twins, unrelated adults of various ages and cord blood to test whether fetal clonotypes persist. To rule out contamination, the twin experiments were replicated at different times with different library preparation protocols.

Results and caveats for the whole study, not just this receptor: Zero-insertion analyses could be partly confounded by invariant T cells such as MAIT and iNKT, although diverse VJ usage argued against such confounding for most clonotypes. Because the same donors could not be followed over many years, the conclusions relied on cross-sectional statistical analysis. In monozygotic twins, out-of-frame TCR alpha sharing was systematically underestimated by recombination models, although the models agreed with sharing between unrelated individuals. Excess twin sharing in beta out-of-frame sequences was weaker because fewer shared sequences lowered the signal-to-noise ratio. Compared with coincidental sharing between unrelated individuals, out-of-frame TCR alpha sequences shared between twins had an excess of sequences with low generation probability. Abundant cord blood beta clonotypes had fewer insertions, young adult naive repertoires showed a similar but weaker trend, and memory repertoires showed no such trend.

Every donor was a healthy Caucasian. The twin cohort comprised three pairs of female monozygotic twins, all aged roughly 18 to 30 years. CD4+ and CD8+ T cell populations were isolated with positive isolation kits from Invitrogen. The germline V gene sets CDR1 to SNHLY and CDR2 to FYNNEI. Relative to germline, V is missing 2 bases and J is missing 5 bases, with 4 bases of the junction outside any gene match. Including the terminal cysteine and phenylalanine, the CDR3 comprises 16 residues. Only the CDR3 DNA is retained, 48 bases long and in frame from the first base. These data were also filed under a second study, of yellow fever vaccine responses in identical twins. That second report states: The T cell response to vaccination in identical twins was reported by the authors to appear partly convergent and partly personalized. The study precisely tracked vaccine-responding T cell clones in identical twins.

This clonotype was sampled from a woman in her late teens or twenties in good health. Sequenced input: CD4+ T cells sorted from blood. The receptor chain draws on TRBV2 and TRBJ2-5, and 14 bases in between align with TRBD2. In nucleotide form, the sequence is TGTGCCAGCAGTGAAACGAGGACTAGCGGGGGGGAGACCCAGTACTTC. It encodes CASSETRTSGGETQYF.